Sequencing of this T cell receptor beta chain was carried out in a study of blood T cells in healthy people across ages. Study results and caveats: Versus aged donors, long-lived donors had higher diversity and more naive CD4+ cells. Nothing was known about donor CMV status, and this possibly confounded expanded clonotype changes.

The V end was cut by 2 bases, the J end by 0 bases, with 9 bases between. From germline, CDR1 is SGDLS and CDR2 YYNGEE. The length of the CDR3 is 14 residues. This clonotype was detected a few times. Its cognate antigen is unknown. Using a J-beta primer mix together with a sample-barcoded 5' primer, a second PCR was run for 7 to 11 cycles. All samples yielded 2.5 million or more CDR3-containing paired-end reads. Using its own MiXCR run on the 5' RACE reads, TCRdb lists one record per CDR3 protein. The table shows some 640,000 distinct CDR3 sequences, with approximately 30% occurring only once. The source is a woman older than 75 in good health. Input material: blood. The J gene is TRBJ2-7, the V gene TRBV9; D uncertain. CDR3 protein: CASSVAMISYEQYF. Written as DNA, the CDR3 is TGTGCCAGCAGCGTCGCTATGATCTCCTACGAGCAGTACTTC.